The 19 T cell receptor beta chains below were found in one sample sequenced in a study of spatial heterogeneity in lung cancer. Described time point: sample taken at primary tumor resection. Unsorted tumor, nontumor lung tissue or cryopreserved PBMC supplied the whole RNA. A single record per CDR3 protein comes from TCRdb applying MiXCR to the 5' RACE reads. The table has tens of thousands of distinct CDR3 sequences, less than 5.5% seen once. The sequenced sample was PBMCs, obtained at surgery. These receptors were taken from a female donor with early-stage non-small cell lung cancer.

This clonotype occurred a few times. The chain carries TRBV20-1 and TRBJ1-5; unclear D gene. CDR1 DFQATT and CDR2 SNEGSKA come from the germline V gene (reference sequence). The CDR3 is 14 residues long. The ends were cut back, 3 bases at V and 4 bases at J, with 13 bases in the middle. CDR3 sequence (DNA): TGCAGTGCTAGGGGAGGCGGGGAAAATCAGCCCCAGCATTTT. As protein: CSARGGGENQPQHF.

This clonotype was counted a few times. The rearrangement uses TRBV6-5 and TRBJ1-2; a possible D gene is TRBD1 (5 bases). Germline CDR1 MNHEY, CDR2 SVGAGI. This CDR3 spans 15 amino acids. Between the trimmed V and J ends, which lost 4 bases and 8 bases, there was a span of 20 bases. The CDR3 DNA sequence: TGTGCCAGCAGTTCCCTACCACAGGTTTCTCCGGGCTACACCTTC. Amino acids: CASSSLPQVSPGYTF.

The table lists this clonotype with many counts. The chain joins TRBV9 to TRBJ2-2; 10 bases fit TRBD1. The CDR3 covers 16 residues. After removal of 4 bases from V and 4 bases from J, the junction contained 7 bases not matched to a gene. The germline V gene has CDR1 SGDLS and CDR2 YYNGEE. The CDR3 region has the DNA TGTGCCAGCAGCAAGTGGGGACAGGGGACCACCGGGGAGCTGTTTTTT. Protein sequence: CASSKWGQGTTGELFF.

In its sample, this clonotype is medium-sized (0.01 to 0.1%). V is TRBV12-3 or TRBV12-4 and J is TRBJ2-5, with D possibly matching TRBD2 (5 bases). The CDR3 length is 13 residues. V shed 2 bases and J shed 7 bases, with 11 bases lying between them. CDR3 nucleotide sequence: TGTGCCAGCAGTTTAAGGTGGGAGACGACCCAGTACTTC. It is translated as CASSLRWETTQYF.

This clonotype was counted ten times or more. CDR3 DNA sequence: TGTGCCAGCAGTTTGTCACACACAGATACGCAGTATTTT. This encodes CASSLSHTDTQYF. V gene TRBV28 combines with J gene TRBJ2-3; D unresolved. V lost 3 bases to trimming and J lost 2 bases, with 6 bases between them. The length of the CDR3 is 13 residues. Germline V lookup: CDR1 MDHEN, CDR2 SYDVKM.

The chain employs TRBV10-2 and TRBJ1-5, with D possibly TRBD1 on 6 matching bases. Trimming left V 10 bases short and J 7 bases short, with 20 bases between. This CDR3 region has 14 residues. The germline V gene has CDR1 WSHSY and CDR2 SAAADI. CDR3: CATSEGGKEQPQHF. CDR3 nucleotide sequence: TGCGCCACCTCGGAGGGGGGAAAGGAGCAGCCCCAGCATTTT.

The sample holds many counts of this clonotype. This rearrangement joins TRBV7-2 to TRBJ2-5; D uncertain. The germline V and J ends were trimmed by 1 base and 1 base, with 7 bases remaining between them. The CDR3 runs 14 residues. CDR1 SGHTA and CDR2 FQGNSA come from the germline V gene. The CDR3: CASSLEAGQETQYF. CDR3 DNA: TGTGCCAGCAGCTTAGAAGCCGGCCAAGAGACCCAGTACTTC.

In this sample, this clonotype turned up a few times. Sequence at one end of the junction differs from germline and may be a read error. The chain is built from TRBV6-5 and TRBJ2-6; possible D gene TRBD2, 5 bases. Germline CDR1 and CDR2: MNHEY and SVGAGI. The CDR3 length is 17 residues. CDR3 amino acids: CASSDSLRGSGANVLTF. In DNA form, the CDR3 reads TGTGCCAGCAGTGACTCCTTACGGGGCTCTGGGGCCAACGTCCTGACTTTC.

This clonotype has ten or more counts. The V and J genes are TRBV9 and TRBJ2-2, with unresolved D. V was trimmed by 2 bases and J by 4 bases, leaving 6 bases between them. The germline gives CDR1 SGDLS, CDR2 YYNGEE. This CDR3 comprises 13 residues. The CDR3 sequence: CASSVTPTGELFF. CDR3 nucleotide sequence: TGTGCCAGCAGCGTGACCCCCACCGGGGAGCTGTTTTTT.

In this sample, this clonotype turned up many times. The chain is built from TRBV4-2 and TRBJ2-3; no clear D. CDR3 length: 15 residues. V was clipped by 0 bases and J by 2 bases, with 9 bases between them. Germline-derived CDR1 and CDR2 are LGHNA and YNFKEQ. The CDR3 DNA reads as TGTGCCAGCAGCCAAGAAGGCCAGTACACAGATACGCAGTATTTT. Translated: CASSQEGQYTDTQYF.

The chain has TRBV20-1 and TRBJ1-1; D call uncertain. Germline lookup yields CDR1 DFQATT and CDR2 SNEGSKA (reference sequence). The CDR3 is made up of 16 amino acids. V dropped 0 bases and J dropped 1 base, with 15 bases sitting between them. Written as DNA, the CDR3 is TGCAGTGCTAGAGATGGTTGGAGGCCCGGGAACACTGAAGCTTTCTTT. Protein sequence: CSARDGWRPGNTEAFF.

This clonotype is termed large. The V and J genes are TRBV28 and TRBJ2-7; 7 nucleotides line up with TRBD1. Per germline, CDR1 MDHEN and CDR2 SYDVKM. This CDR3 has 11 amino acids. V trimming: 8 bases; J trimming: 5 bases; junction bases outside the gene matches: 3. DNA for the CDR3: TGTGCCAGCCAGGGGGACCACGAGCAGTACTTC. It yields the protein CASQGDHEQYF.

This clonotype was recorded at least ten times. This sequence joins TRBV6-1 and TRBJ2-5, with D hard to call. CDR3 length equals 13 residues. Per germline, CDR1 MNHNS and CDR2 SASEGT. The germline V and J ends were trimmed by 2 bases and 4 bases, with 8 bases remaining between them. This CDR3 reads CASSEIVGETQYF. The DNA for the CDR3 is TGTGCCAGCAGTGAAATCGTGGGAGAGACCCAGTACTTC.

This clonotype was picked up many times. The chain joins TRBV4-3 to TRBJ2-3, with D possibly matching TRBD2 (7 bases). The length of the CDR3 is 15 residues. V dropped 4 bases and J dropped 5 bases, with 16 bases sitting between them. The V gene's germline CDR1 is LGHNA and CDR2 YSLEER. CDR3 nucleotide sequence: TGCGCCAGCAGCCCAGGCGGGGGCGGGATAGATACGCAGTATTTT. Encoded protein: CASSPGGGGIDTQYF.

This clonotype was found a few times. The CDR3 DNA reads TGCGCCAGCAGCCAAGTGGGGATCCCGGGTCAGCCCCAGCATTTT. It is translated as CASSQVGIPGQPQHF. The V gene is TRBV4-1, the J gene TRBJ1-5; the D is unclear. Germline CDR1 MGHRA, CDR2 YSYEKL. Trimming removed 1 base at V and 6 bases at J, with 13 bases between. The CDR3 is 15 residues long.

V gene TRBV7-8 combines with J gene TRBJ2-5; 13 bases are a match to TRBD2. This CDR3 contains 17 residues. V lost 10 bases and J lost 5; bases outside the gene matches: 16. Germline V gene sequence: CDR1 SGHVS, CDR2 FQNEAQ. The CDR3 loop is CATTRFTSGGASETQYF. The CDR3 bases are TGTGCCACGACACGCTTTACTAGCGGGGGGGCGTCGGAGACCCAGTACTTC.

The CDR3 DNA is TGTGCCAGCAGCTTAGATGGCGGACCCCAAGAGACCCAGTACTTC. It encodes CASSLDGGPQETQYF. The chain carries TRBV7-2 and TRBJ2-5, with D uncertain. With 1 base removed from V and 1 base from J, the gap between germline ends came to 10 bases. CDR3 length equals 15 residues. The germline gives CDR1 SGHTA, CDR2 FQGNSA.

There are many counts of this clonotype. The chain joins TRBV28 to TRBJ2-7; perhaps TRBD1 as D (5 bases). The ends were cut back, 2 bases at V and 1 base at J, with 15 bases in the middle. CDR3 length equals 16 residues. Per germline, CDR1 MDHEN and CDR2 SYDVKM. The CDR3: CASSLPWGQASYEQYF. For the CDR3, the DNA is TGTGCCAGCAGTTTACCCTGGGGCCAGGCATCCTACGAGCAGTACTTC.

The chain has TRBV5-1 and TRBJ2-5; 13 bases map to TRBD2. Germline V gene lookup returns CDR1 SGHRS and CDR2 YFSETQ. CDR3 size: 15 residues. Trimming took 4 bases from V and 7 from J; bases not matched to a gene: 7. The CDR3 DNA reads TGCGCCAGCAGCGCCACTAGCGGGGGGGCCGGGACCCAGTACTTC. It translates to CASSATSGGAGTQYF.